The 26 T cell receptor beta chains below all came from one sample that was sequenced in a study of regulatory T cells in long-lasting Graves disease. Time point given: newly diagnosed GD, antithyroid drugs for less than 3 months. The authors made the TCR library using RNA they extracted from PBMCs. iRepertoire HTBI primers and Arm-PCR of CDR3 regions built TCR beta libraries. TCRdb analysed the multiplex PCR reads with MiXCR anew, one entry per CDR3 protein. The repertoire holds around 500,000 distinct CDR3 sequences, with 13% as singletons. The same sample was also used in a study of T cells in Graves' hyperthyroidism and ophthalmopathy.

The specimen comprised peripheral blood mononuclear cells (PBMCs), sampled at new diagnosis, from a patient treated with antithyroid drugs. Receptors were obtained from a man between 25 and 39 years old with Graves disease.

This clonotype was observed a handful of times. CDR3 region: CAISDGGADYGYTF. For the CDR3, the DNA is TGTGCCATCAGTGATGGTGGAGCTGACTATGGCTACACCTTC. V gene TRBV10-3 combines with J gene TRBJ1-2; the D is unclear. CDR1 ENHRY and CDR2 SYGVKD come from the germline V gene. The CDR3 sequence is 14 residues long. With 3 bases removed from V and 3 bases from J, the gap between germline ends came to 11 bases.

This clonotype was seen at least ten times. The rearrangement links TRBV2 to TRBJ1-1; D perhaps matches TRBD1 (5 bases). The CDR3 has 15 amino acids. Trimming removed 4 bases from V and 4 bases from J, with 16 bases in between. Germline-derived CDR1 and CDR2 are SNHLY and FYNNEI. This CDR3 is CASSGLGGRGTEAFF. The CDR3 DNA reads TGTGCCAGCAGTGGATTAGGTGGGAGGGGCACTGAAGCTTTCTTT.

This clonotype was counted many times. The chain joins TRBV30 to TRBJ1-6; D not certain. V was shortened by 2 bases and J by 14 bases, with 16 bases between the two germline ends. The CDR3 totals 13 residues. The germline V gene has CDR1 GTSNPN and CDR2 SVGIG (reference sequence). The CDR3 protein is CAWSPLPMVTLHF. CDR3 DNA: TGTGCCTGGAGTCCCCTCCCGATGGTCACCCTCCACTTT.

CDR3 region: CASSLGGALTDTQYF. For the CDR3, the DNA is TGTGCCAGCAGCTTAGGGGGGGCGCTCACAGATACGCAGTATTTT. V usage is TRBV7-2 and J usage is TRBJ2-3; D is possibly TRBD1 or TRBD2 (6 bases each). The CDR3 runs to 15 residues. The germline CDR1 and CDR2 sequences are SGHTA and FQGNSA. Trimming left V 1 base short and J 2 bases short, with 10 bases between.

This rearrangement joins TRBV20-1 to TRBJ2-7; 10 nucleotides match TRBD2. Trimming removed 6 bases from V and 2 bases from J; junction bases left unmatched: 7. The germline V gene has CDR1 DFQATT and CDR2 SNEGSKA (reference sequence). The CDR3 spans 14 residues. In DNA, the CDR3 is TGCAGTGCGACCGGGACTAGCGCAGCCTACGAGCAGTACTTC. Its translation: CSATGTSAAYEQYF.

V usage is TRBV5-5 and J usage is TRBJ1-5; the D is unclear. V was pared by 6 bases and J by 1 base, with 20 bases between. Germline CDR1 SGHKS, CDR2 YYEKEE (reference sequence). The CDR3 runs 17 residues. The CDR3 bases are TGTGCCAGCACCCCTACTTGGGGAGGCCGGAGCAATCAGCCCCAGCATTTT. Amino acid sequence: CASTPTWGGRSNQPQHF.

The sample holds many counts of this clonotype. One end of the junction varies from germline; a read error may be responsible. The chain joins TRBV5-1 to TRBJ2-5; TRBD1 agrees at 7 bases. The CDR3 has 14 amino acids. CDR1 and CDR2 (germline): SGHRS, YFSETQ. In DNA, the CDR3 is TGTGCCAGCAGCTTAGAGGGGGCAGGGGAGACCCAGTACTTC. Its protein product is CASSLEGAGETQYF.

Of note for this clonotype: The CDR3 does not end in the conserved phenylalanine or tryptophan, so this is likely a read error. V usage is TRBV7-9 and J usage is TRBJ1-3, with D hard to call. From germline, CDR1 is SEHNR and CDR2 FQNEAQ (reference sequence). Trimming took off 1 base at V and 3 bases at J, with 4 bases between the two ends. The CDR3 runs to 13 residues. The CDR3 DNA sequence: TGTGCCAGCAGCTTAGAAGGTGGAAACACCATATATCTT. Protein: CASSLEGGNTIYL.

Notes on this clonotype: Being one base from a much bigger clone, this may be a read error. The gene calls are TRBV7-9 and TRBJ1-3; TRBD1 is a possible D gene (6 bases). Looked up from germline, CDR1 is SEHNR and CDR2 is FQNEAQ (reference sequence). The CDR3 consists of 18 residues. The CDR3 DNA reads as TGTGCCAGCAGCTTAGCTGGGGGCGGAAAGTCGGCTGGAGACACCATATATTTT. Its protein is CASSLAGGGKSAGDTIYF.

This clonotype was seen many times. V is TRBV7-8 and J is TRBJ2-3; no clear D. CDR3 length: 11 amino acids. The germline CDR1 and CDR2 sequences are SGHVS and FQNEAQ. Trimming left V 5 bases short and J 5 bases short, with 5 bases between. The CDR3 DNA sequence: TGTGCCAGCAGCCCCCAAGATACGCAGTATTTT. Its protein is CASSPQDTQYF. Full variable domain (rest looked up from reference TRBV7-8 and TRBJ2-3): GAGVSQSPRYKVAKRGQDVALRCDPISGHVSLFWYQQALGQGPEFLTYFQNEAQLDKSGLPSDRFFAERPEGSVSTLKIQRTQQEDSAVYLCASSPQDTQYFGPGTRLTVL.

As regards this clonotype: This may arise from a read error, as a much more abundant clone is one base away. V is TRBV6-1 and J is TRBJ2-5; no definite D call. The CDR3 has 12 residues. CDR1 and CDR2 (germline): MNHNS, SASEGT. The V gene lost 2 bases and the J gene lost 5 bases, with 6 bases spanning the gap. CDR3 amino acids: CASSEPGETQYF. The CDR3 DNA follows: TGTGCCAGCAGTGAACCTGGGGAGACCCAGTACTTC.

This chain uses TRBV11-3 with TRBJ2-1; the D call may be TRBD1 or TRBD2 (5 bases each). Trimming pared 5 bases from V and 5 bases from J, leaving 13 bases between. Germline CDR1 reads SGHNT; CDR2 reads YENEEA. The CDR3 has 14 amino acids. CDR3 loop: CASSQTGDDNEQFF. The CDR3 region has the DNA TGTGCCAGCAGCCAAACCGGGGACGACAATGAGCAGTTCTTC.

The chain carries TRBV6-1 and TRBJ1-1; 9 bases agree with TRBD1. The ends lost 5 bases at V and 4 bases at J; junction bases unmatched: 5. The CDR3 is made up of 14 amino acids. CDR1 is MNHNS and CDR2 is SASEGT in the germline V gene. The CDR3 loop reads CASSNRQGGTEAFF. As DNA, the CDR3 is TGTGCCAGCAGTAACAGACAGGGGGGCACTGAAGCTTTCTTT.

The chain couples TRBV10-3 to TRBJ2-7, with 9 bases identical to TRBD2. J gave up 2 bases and V 9 bases, and 8 bases lay outside the gene matches. Germline CDR1 ENHRY, CDR2 SYGVKD. The CDR3 length is 14 residues. The CDR3 loop is CAIRTSEGPYEQYF. CDR3 coding DNA: TGTGCCATTCGGACTAGCGAGGGACCCTACGAGCAGTACTTC.

The rearrangement links TRBV20-1 to TRBJ1-6; D possibly corresponds to TRBD1 (5 bases). CDR1 DFQATT and CDR2 SNEGSKA come from the germline V gene (reference sequence). V lost 0 bases, J lost 8 bases, and 17 bases lay in between. The CDR3 is 16 amino acids. CDR3 in amino acids: CSARDEGFSEDSPLHF. The CDR3 coding sequence is TGCAGTGCTAGAGATGAGGGGTTCTCAGAGGATTCACCCCTCCACTTT.

This clonotype was seen ten or more times. The chain is built from TRBV28 and TRBJ2-3, with D perhaps TRBD1 (5 bases). The DNA end is more similar to TRBJ2-7, so the J call may be wrong. CDR1 is MDHEN, CDR2 SYDVKM, per germline. The CDR3 totals 14 residues. This CDR3 is CASSFWTRPYEQYF. CDR3 bases: TGTGCCAGCAGTTTCTGGACACGACCCTACGAGCAGTACTTC.

The chain carries TRBV5-6 and TRBJ2-3, with 9 bases that match TRBD2. V lost 3 bases, J lost 2 bases, and 7 bases stayed unmatched. CDR1 and CDR2 (germline): SGHDT, YYEEEE. This CDR3 is 16 amino acids long. This CDR3 reads CASSSLLAGNTDTQYF. As DNA, the CDR3 is TGTGCCAGCAGCTCCCTCCTAGCGGGAAACACAGATACGCAGTATTTT.

There are many counts of this clonotype. The rearrangement joins TRBV5-1 to TRBJ1-5; maybe TRBD1 (5 bases). This CDR3 contains 15 residues. V shed 4 bases and J shed 5 bases, with 16 bases lying between them. CDR1 is SGHRS, CDR2 YFSETQ, per germline. The CDR3 is CASSPEGGGHQPQHF. In DNA form, the CDR3 reads TGCGCCAGCAGCCCAGAGGGCGGGGGACATCAGCCCCAGCATTTT.

This clonotype was picked up many times. The rearrangement uses TRBV11-2 and TRBJ1-1; D is perhaps TRBD1 (6 bases). The CDR3 runs 15 residues. V lost 5 bases and J 4 bases, leaving 17 bases between the germline ends. Germline loops: CDR1 SGHAT, CDR2 FQNNGV. For the CDR3, the DNA is TGTGCCAGCAGCCTCAGGGGTGTGGTGATCACTGAAGCTTTCTTT. Amino acids: CASSLRGVVITEAFF.

This clonotype was seen ten or more times. The chain couples TRBV10-3 to TRBJ2-1; TRBD2 might be the D (5 bases). The length of the CDR3 is 12 residues. Trimming removed 7 bases from V and 4 bases from J, with 8 bases in between. CDR1 is ENHRY and CDR2 is SYGVKD in the germline V gene. CDR3 amino acids: CAINGEYNEQFF. The DNA of the CDR3 is TGTGCCATCAACGGGGAGTACAATGAGCAGTTCTTC.

V and J are TRBV5-4 and TRBJ2-3; no clear D. The V and J ends lost 3 bases and 6 bases respectively, with 17 bases between them. This CDR3 is built from 15 residues. Germline V gives CDR1 SGHNT, CDR2 YYREEE (reference sequence). CDR3 DNA: TGTGCCAGCAGCTCCTCCTCAGCCTTGGGGGATACGCAGTATTTT. Protein product: CASSSSSALGDTQYF.

This chain links TRBV6-1 with TRBJ1-1; 7 positions match TRBD1. The germline gives CDR1 MNHNS, CDR2 SASEGT. V trimming: 6 bases; J trimming: 1 base; junction bases outside the gene matches: 11. The CDR3 covers 16 residues. This chain's CDR3 is CASRQDRSGANTEAFF. DNA of the CDR3: TGTGCCAGCAGACAGGACAGGTCCGGGGCGAACACTGAAGCTTTCTTT.

This clonotype showed up many times. The chain uses TRBV27 and TRBJ1-1, with 8 nucleotides matching TRBD1. The length of the CDR3 is 13 residues. J gave up 5 bases and V 5 bases, and 4 bases lay outside the gene matches. CDR1 MNHEY and CDR2 SMNVEV come from the germline V gene (reference sequence). The CDR3 region has the DNA TGTGCCAGCAGTGGACAGGGTAGAACTGAAGCTTTCTTT. This gives the protein CASSGQGRTEAFF.

J is TRBJ2-2 and V is TRBV6-1, with D perhaps matching TRBD1 (5 bases). The germline V gene encodes CDR1 MNHNS and CDR2 SASEGT. This CDR3 contains 14 residues. Trimming took 10 bases from V and 0 from J, leaving 12 bases between them. CDR3 DNA sequence: TGTGCCACCCTAGACAGAACGAACACCGGGGAGCTGTTTTTT. Its translation is CATLDRTNTGELFF.

This clonotype was picked up many times. The V call is TRBV11-2, the J call TRBJ2-4, with 10 nucleotides matching TRBD2. Germline values: CDR1 SGHAT, CDR2 FQNNGV. V was pared by 3 bases and J by 4 bases, with 3 bases of the junction left unmatched. The CDR3 has 15 amino acids. CDR3 nucleotide sequence: TGTGCCAGCAGCTTCGAAGCGGGAGGGAAAAACATTCAGTACTTC. As protein: CASSFEAGGKNIQYF.

This clonotype showed up just a few times. This chain joins TRBV7-9 and TRBJ1-5, with TRBD1 identical over 7 bases. Germline-derived CDR1 and CDR2 are SEHNR and FQNEAQ (reference sequence). This CDR3 region has 18 residues. V lost 1 base to trimming and J lost 1 base; unmatched junction nucleotides: 10. The CDR3 sequence: CASSLVGSGGSSNQPQHF. Here the CDR3 DNA reads TGTGCCAGCAGCTTAGTTGGGTCAGGGGGTTCGAGCAATCAGCCCCAGCATTTT.